This T cell receptor beta chain was obtained from a study of yellow fever vaccine responses in identical twins. Study-level results: Twins reportedly showed a vaccine T cell response that seemed partly convergent and partly personalized.

Germline CDR1 LGHNA, CDR2 YSLEER. The V gene end was trimmed by 4 bases and the J gene end by 5 bases; junction bases not matched to a gene: 7. The CDR3 extends over 14 amino acids. In its sample, this clonotype was seen once. No antigen is known for it. TCRdb redid the calling of the RT-PCR reads with MiXCR, one entry per CDR3 protein. This table has some 3,400 distinct CDR3 sequences, roughly 80% appearing once. This sequence joins TRBV4-3 and TRBJ2-7; 8 bases are shared with TRBD1. The source material was T cells from blood (PBMCs), unsorted or a sorted subset (not recorded which), sampled before or after yellow fever vaccination (not recorded which). This clonotype originated in a woman under 30 who received the yellow fever vaccine. The DNA of the CDR3 is TGCGCCAGCAGCCTCTTGACAGGGGTGGACGAGCAGTACTTC. Protein sequence: CASSLLTGVDEQYF.